This T cell receptor beta chain was documented in a study of T cell responses to AZD1222 COVID-19 vaccine. This clone came up a few times. The repertoire was sequenced with immunoSEQ multiplex PCR; TCRdb's copy has only in-frame clones and lacks some. The sample consists of 70,000 or so clones, approximately 82% of them appearing once. The TCR comes from an adult who received the AZD1222 COVID-19 vaccine. The sequenced sample was peripheral blood, obtained 28 days after the second AZD1222 dose.

CDR3 sequence: CASSLGQGDPYEQYF. DNA for the CDR3: TGTGCCAGCAGCTTGGGACAGGGTGACCCCTACGAGCAGTACTTC. The chain combines TRBV5-4 with TRBJ2-7, with 7 bases aligning to TRBD1. The CDR3 covers 15 residues. Germline loops: CDR1 SGHNT, CDR2 YYREEE (reference sequence). After removal of 0 bases from V and 2 bases from J, the junction contained 5 bases not matched to a gene.